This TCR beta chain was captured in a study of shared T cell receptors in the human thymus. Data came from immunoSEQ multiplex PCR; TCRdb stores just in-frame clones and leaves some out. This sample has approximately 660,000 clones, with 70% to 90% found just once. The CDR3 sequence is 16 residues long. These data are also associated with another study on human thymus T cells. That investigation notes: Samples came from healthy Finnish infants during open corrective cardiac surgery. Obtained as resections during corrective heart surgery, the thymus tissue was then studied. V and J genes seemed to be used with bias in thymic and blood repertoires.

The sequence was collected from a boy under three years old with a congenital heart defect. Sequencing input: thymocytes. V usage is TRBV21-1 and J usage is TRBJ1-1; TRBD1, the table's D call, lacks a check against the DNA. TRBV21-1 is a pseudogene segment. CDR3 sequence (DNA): TGTGCCAGCAGCAAAGTTAAGAAGGGGATGAACACTGAAGCTTTCTTT. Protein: CASSKVKKGMNTEAFF.